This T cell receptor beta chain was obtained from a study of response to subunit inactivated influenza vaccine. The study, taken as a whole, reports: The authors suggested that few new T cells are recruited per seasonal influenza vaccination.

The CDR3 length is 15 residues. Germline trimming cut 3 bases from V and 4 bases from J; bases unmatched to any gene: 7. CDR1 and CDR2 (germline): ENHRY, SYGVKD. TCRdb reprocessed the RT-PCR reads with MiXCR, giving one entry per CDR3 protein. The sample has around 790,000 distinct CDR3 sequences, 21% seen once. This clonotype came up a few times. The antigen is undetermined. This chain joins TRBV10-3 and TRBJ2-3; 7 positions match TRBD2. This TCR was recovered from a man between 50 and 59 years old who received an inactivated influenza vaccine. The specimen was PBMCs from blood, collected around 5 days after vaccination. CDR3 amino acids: CAISEMVAGADTQYF. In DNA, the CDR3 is TGTGCCATCAGTGAAATGGTCGCGGGGGCAGATACGCAGTATTTT.